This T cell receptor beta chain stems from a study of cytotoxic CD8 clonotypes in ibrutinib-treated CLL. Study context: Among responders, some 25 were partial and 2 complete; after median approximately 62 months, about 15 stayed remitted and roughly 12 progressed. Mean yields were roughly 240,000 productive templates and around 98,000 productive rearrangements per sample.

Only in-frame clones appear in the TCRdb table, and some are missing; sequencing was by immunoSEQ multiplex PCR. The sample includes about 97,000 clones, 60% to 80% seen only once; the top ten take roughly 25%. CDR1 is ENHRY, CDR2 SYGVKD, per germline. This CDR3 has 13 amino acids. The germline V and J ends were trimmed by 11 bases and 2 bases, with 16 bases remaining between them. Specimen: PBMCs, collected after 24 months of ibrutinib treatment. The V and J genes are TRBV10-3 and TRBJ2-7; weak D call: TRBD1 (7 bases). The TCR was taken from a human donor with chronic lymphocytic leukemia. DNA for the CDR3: TGTGCCCCCCGGAGGGGGCGAACCTACGAGCAGTACTTC. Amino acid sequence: CAPRRGRTYEQYF.